This paragraph covers one T cell receptor (beta chain) sequence. Assay used: immunoSEQ multiplex PCR; TCRdb lists only in-frame clones, some missing. The table includes about 300,000 clones, just over 85% detected once. This sample is part of a study of blood T cell repertoires in COVID-19. The V gene's germline CDR1 is SGDLS and CDR2 YYNGEE. The CDR3 contains 17 residues. Trimming took 0 bases from V and 7 from J; bases not matched to a gene: 11. Study members were between about 18 and 95 years old and lived in approximately 25 US regions. Donors of Cohort 3 who recovered were those that had two negative PCRs, clearance, or symptom resolution.

This chain joins TRBV9 and TRBJ1-4; TRBD1 matches at 8 bases. Sequenced input: PBMCs or T cells enriched from blood (not recorded which). The clonotype was recovered from a man aged 30-40 years who had recovered from COVID-19. The CDR3: CASSVGDRGGESEKLFF. CDR3 bases: TGTGCCAGCAGCGTAGGCGACAGGGGAGGGGAAAGTGAAAAACTGTTTTTT.